The 8 T cell receptor beta chains below come from one sample, sequenced in a study of OX40 agonist ivuxolimab in advanced cancers. Clones were sequenced by immunoSEQ multiplex PCR, and TCRdb holds only the in-frame ones, with some missing. The table lists tens of thousands of clones, 70% to 90% of them singletons, with under 20% in the top ten. Here the sequenced sample was CD4+ or CD8+ T cells sorted from blood, taken in a trial of the OX40 agonist ivuxolimab. All receptors derive from an adult with an advanced solid tumor such as melanoma, head and neck, liver or kidney cancer.

In nucleotides, the CDR3 is TGTGCCTCGGGGGACTGGACAGGGTACTACGAGCAGTACTTC. Protein product: CASGDWTGYYEQYF. V and J are TRBV11-2 and TRBJ2-7; the match to TRBD1 covers 8 bases. This CDR3 has 14 amino acids. Unmatched junction bases numbered 12, after V lost 11 bases and J lost 3 bases. Germline V gives CDR1 SGHAT, CDR2 FQNNGV.

The V gene is TRBV28, the J gene TRBJ1-1; 7 nucleotides line up with TRBD1. The germline V gene encodes CDR1 MDHEN and CDR2 SYDVKM. The CDR3 is 21 residues long. V lost 5 bases to trimming and J lost 0 bases; unmatched junction nucleotides: 24. The CDR3 spells CASSKGAQSYTPYTLNTEAFF. The CDR3 DNA reads as TGTGCCAGCAGTAAGGGGGCGCAAAGCTATACACCGTACACGCTGAACACTGAAGCTTTCTTT.

CDR3: CASRNRESNGNTIYF. CDR3 in DNA: TGTGCCAGCCGAAACAGGGAAAGTAATGGAAACACCATATATTTT. The chain links TRBV6-1 to TRBJ1-3; TRBD1 is a possible D gene (6 bases). Trimming shortened V by 8 bases and J by 3 bases, and 17 bases separated the two germline ends. Germline V CDR1 and CDR2: MNHNS, SASEGT. This CDR3 contains 15 residues.

The chain carries TRBV5-4 and TRBJ2-5; D ambiguous. Looked up from germline, CDR1 is SGHNT and CDR2 is YYREEE (reference sequence). Trimming removed 3 bases at V and 1 base at J, with 10 bases between. The CDR3 extends over 14 amino acids. CDR3 DNA sequence: TGTGCCAGCAGCTCGCCGGGTCCCCAAGAGACCCAGTACTTC. Protein: CASSSPGPQETQYF.

This rearrangement joins TRBV4-1 to TRBJ2-2, with a weak D call TRBD2 (5 bases). In germline, CDR1 is MGHRA, CDR2 YSYEKL. Trimming left V 5 bases short and J 2 bases short, with 18 bases between. The CDR3 loop spans 17 amino acids. The CDR3 sequence: CASSWRATSLNTGELFF. The DNA for the CDR3 is TGCGCCAGCAGCTGGCGGGCCACTAGTCTTAACACCGGGGAGCTGTTTTTT.

The chain joins TRBV5-8 to TRBJ2-2; 8 nucleotides agree with TRBD2. CDR3 size: 18 residues. V lost 0 bases, J lost 0 bases, and 7 bases stayed unmatched. CDR1 and CDR2 from the germline V gene are SGHTS and YDEGEE. Here the CDR3 DNA reads TGTGCCAGCAGCTTGGCCCGTACTAGCGGAACGAACACCGGGGAGCTGTTTTTT. Its protein is CASSLARTSGTNTGELFF.

This rearrangement joins TRBV7-9 to TRBJ2-5; D not certain. Trimming removed 1 base at V and 2 bases at J, with 8 bases between. This CDR3 is built from 14 residues. Looked up from germline, CDR1 is SEHNR and CDR2 is FQNEAQ (reference sequence). The CDR3 coding sequence is TGTGCCAGCAGCTTAGGAAGGTCTCAAGAGACCCAGTACTTC. Protein: CASSLGRSQETQYF.

J is TRBJ2-3 and V is TRBV29-1, with TRBD2 identical over 16 bases. J lost 4 bases, V lost 6 bases, and 13 bases had no gene match. CDR1 is SQVTM, CDR2 ANQGSEA, per germline. The CDR3 consists of 18 residues. The CDR3 spells CSVTPGGLAGGWADTQYF. CDR3 DNA: TGCAGCGTCACCCCAGGGGGACTAGCGGGAGGGTGGGCAGATACGCAGTATTTT.